This passage covers 8 T cell receptor beta chains from one sample sequenced in a study of long-term antiretroviral therapy in people with HIV. Running of the v3.0 immunoSEQ assay took place at survey level. The repertoire was sequenced with immunoSEQ multiplex PCR; TCRdb's copy has only in-frame clones and lacks some. The sample contains some 29,000 clones, around four fifths of which appear only once. Material: unsorted PBMCs, obtained 1.5 years before starting antiretroviral therapy. These receptors originate from a man aged 18 to 35 with HIV.

This chain connects TRBV30 to TRBJ1-5; D unresolved. This CDR3 is built from 13 residues. Trimming shortened V by 0 bases and J by 2 bases, and 5 bases separated the two germline ends. CDR1 is GTSNPN, CDR2 SVGIG, per germline (reference sequence). The CDR3 region has the DNA TGTGCCTGGAGTGTAAGCCGCAATCAGCCCCAGCATTTT. This codes for CAWSVSRNQPQHF.

This clone is medium-sized within its sample. Other nucleotide sequences in the sample specify the same CDR3. J is TRBJ2-1 and V is TRBV10-1; maybe TRBD1 (5 bases). This CDR3 is 13 amino acids long. The V gene's germline CDR1 is WNHNN and CDR2 SYGVQD (reference sequence). Trimming stripped 2 bases from V and 3 bases from J, with 5 bases between. The CDR3 reads CASSEDSYNEQFF. The DNA for the CDR3 is TGCGCCAGCAGTGAGGACAGCTACAATGAGCAGTTCTTC.

This clone was seen a single time. The V and J genes are TRBV5-1 and TRBJ2-5, with 10 bases aligning to TRBD2. The CDR3 has 14 residues. V shed 6 bases, J shed 5 bases, and the junction held 7 bases outside the gene matches. The germline gives CDR1 SGHRS, CDR2 YFSETQ. The chain's CDR3 is CASNFLAGVETQYF. CDR3 DNA: TGCGCCAGCAATTTCCTAGCGGGAGTGGAGACCCAGTACTTC.

The V gene is TRBV10-3, the J gene TRBJ2-5; D might be TRBD1 (6 bases). Germline V gene data show CDR1 as ENHRY and CDR2 as SYGVKD. This CDR3 has 15 residues. V lost 6 bases and J lost 1, with 15 bases in between. Here the CDR3 reads CAISPSRDIQETQYF. CDR3 coding DNA: TGTGCCATCAGCCCCAGTAGGGACATCCAAGAGACCCAGTACTTC.

The chain links TRBV5-1 to TRBJ2-4, with TRBD2 matching 14 bases. The CDR3 consists of 16 residues. Unmatched junction bases numbered 7, after V lost 3 bases and J lost 8 bases. Germline V gene data show CDR1 as SGHRS and CDR2 as YFSETQ. CDR3 residues: CASSSRLAGGLDIQYF. The CDR3 nucleotides read TGCGCCAGCAGCTCACGACTAGCGGGGGGGCTGGACATTCAGTACTTC.

This chain connects TRBV2 to TRBJ1-5; tentatively, D is TRBD1 (5 bases). Germline V gene data show CDR1 as SNHLY and CDR2 as FYNNEI. The CDR3 is 19 residues long. V dropped 3 bases and J dropped 3 bases, with 24 bases sitting between them. CDR3: CASSDAGTGTSGDNQPQHF. CDR3 nucleotides: TGTGCCAGCAGTGATGCCGGGACCGGGACCTCCGGTGACAATCAGCCCCAGCATTTT.

This clone appeared a single time. V usage is TRBV7-9 and J usage is TRBJ2-3; 11 bases fit TRBD2. There are 16 residues in the CDR3. Germline CDR1 reads SEHNR; CDR2 reads FQNEAQ (reference sequence). The V segment lost 1 base and the J segment 6 bases; nucleotides outside the gene matches: 6. CDR3 residues: CASSLGVAGGPDTQYF. The CDR3 DNA reads TGTGCCAGCAGCTTAGGGGTAGCGGGGGGGCCTGATACGCAGTATTTT.

V and J are TRBV30 and TRBJ2-5, with TRBD2 matching over 13 bases. Per germline, CDR1 GTSNPN and CDR2 SVGIG (reference sequence). V trimming: 3 bases; J trimming: 4 bases; junction bases outside the gene matches: 2. This CDR3 comprises 14 residues. The CDR3 here is CAWRLAGGRETQYF. CDR3 DNA: TGTGCCTGGAGACTAGCGGGGGGGCGAGAGACCCAGTACTTC.